This note documents a single TCR beta chain sequence. CDR1 is SNHLY and CDR2 is FYNNEI in the germline V gene. The CDR3 consists of 14 residues. Unmatched junction bases numbered 6, after V lost 5 bases and J lost 4 bases. This entry belongs to a study of control samples from healthy donors and cancer patients. Profiling relied on immunoSEQ multiplex PCR, and the TCRdb table lists in-frame clones only, not all of them. The sample has 190,000 or so clones, 80% to 95% seen once. The sequence derives from a man aged 18-30 years in good health. The rearrangement links TRBV2 to TRBJ1-1; 8 bases match TRBD1. Sample: blood. The CDR3 here is CASSLTGGGTEAFF. CDR3 DNA: TGTGCCAGCAGTCTTACAGGGGGAGGCACTGAAGCTTTCTTT.